This T cell receptor (beta chain) emerged from a study of shared clonotypes between healthy human individuals. Overall study context: A couple of female and a few male donors aged 18 to 49 were enrolled. Whole-study results and caveats: Estimated richness was generally greater in naive than memory subsets.

Germline V gene data show CDR1 as KGHSH and CDR2 as LQKENI. V was cut by 2 bases and J by 0 bases, with 10 bases left in between. CDR3 size: 15 residues. Regarding this clone: The antigen remains undetermined.

Roughly 210 ng DNA, 25,000 to 30,000 T cell genomes, went into each sorted-subset replicate PCR. TCRdb keeps only in-frame clones here, not all; method: immunoSEQ multiplex PCR. The table shows some 580,000 clones, with less than 98% occurring only once. The chain employs TRBV18 and TRBJ1-1; D gene ambiguous. The sequence was collected from a woman aged 25 to 39 in good health. The sequenced sample was naive CD4+ T cells sorted from blood. Subset here: CD45RA+ positively selected. The CDR3 protein is CASSPGQELNTEAFF. The CDR3 coding sequence is TGTGCCAGCTCACCAGGGCAGGAGCTGAACACTGAAGCTTTCTTT.